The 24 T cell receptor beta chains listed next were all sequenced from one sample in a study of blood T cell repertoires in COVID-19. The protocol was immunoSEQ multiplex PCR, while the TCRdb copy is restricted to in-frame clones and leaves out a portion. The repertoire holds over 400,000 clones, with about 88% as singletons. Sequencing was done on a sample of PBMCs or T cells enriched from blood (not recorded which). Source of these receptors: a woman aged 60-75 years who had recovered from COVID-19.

CDR3 region: CASSLVATAYEQYF. In nucleotides, the CDR3 is TGTGCCAGCAGCTTAGTAGCTACGGCCTACGAGCAGTACTTC. The rearrangement links TRBV11-2 to TRBJ2-7; D is uncertain. The CDR3 has 14 residues. V was clipped by 1 base and J by 2 bases, with 9 bases between them. CDR1 and CDR2 from the germline V gene are SGHAT and FQNNGV.

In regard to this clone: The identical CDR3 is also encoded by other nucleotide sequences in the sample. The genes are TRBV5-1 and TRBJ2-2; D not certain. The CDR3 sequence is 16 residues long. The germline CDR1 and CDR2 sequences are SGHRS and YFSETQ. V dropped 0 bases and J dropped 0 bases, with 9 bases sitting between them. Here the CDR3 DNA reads TGCGCCAGCAGCTTGGGGGCAGCTTCGAACACCGGGGAGCTGTTTTTT. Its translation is CASSLGAASNTGELFF.

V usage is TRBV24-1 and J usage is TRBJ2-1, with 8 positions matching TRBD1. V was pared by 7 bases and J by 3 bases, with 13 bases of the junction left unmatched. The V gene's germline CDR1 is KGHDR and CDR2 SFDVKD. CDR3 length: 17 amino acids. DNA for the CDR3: TGTGCCACCAGCCGGGACAGGAGTGCGAGTAACTACAATGAGCAGTTCTTC. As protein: CATSRDRSASNYNEQFF.

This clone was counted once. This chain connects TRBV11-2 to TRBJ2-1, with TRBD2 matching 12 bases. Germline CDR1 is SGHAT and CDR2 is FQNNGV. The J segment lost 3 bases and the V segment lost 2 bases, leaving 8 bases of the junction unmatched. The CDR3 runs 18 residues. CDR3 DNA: TGTGCCAGCAGCTTACTACTAGCGGGGGGTACGATCTACAATGAGCAGTTCTTC. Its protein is CASSLLLAGGTIYNEQFF.

CDR3 loop: CASSIQSGTAYGYTF. The CDR3 nucleotides are TGTGCCAGCAGTATACAATCCGGGACTGCCTATGGCTACACCTTC. The chain employs TRBV28 and TRBJ1-2; TRBD1 is a possible D gene (5 bases). Trimming stripped 5 bases from V and 4 bases from J, with 17 bases between. The CDR3 totals 15 residues. Germline-derived CDR1 and CDR2 are MDHEN and SYDVKM.

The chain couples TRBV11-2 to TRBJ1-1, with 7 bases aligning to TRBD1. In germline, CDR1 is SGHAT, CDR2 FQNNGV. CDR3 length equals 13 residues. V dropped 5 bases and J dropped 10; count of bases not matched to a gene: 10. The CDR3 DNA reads TGTGCCAGCAGCGTGTCCCGACAGGGAGGAGCTTTCTTT. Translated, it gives CASSVSRQGGAFF.

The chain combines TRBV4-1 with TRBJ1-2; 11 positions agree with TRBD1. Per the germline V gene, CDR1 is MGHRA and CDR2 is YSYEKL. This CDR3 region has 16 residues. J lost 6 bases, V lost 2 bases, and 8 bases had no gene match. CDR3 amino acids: CASSQNTGQGGNGYTF. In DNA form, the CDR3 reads TGCGCCAGCAGCCAAAATACGGGACAGGGGGGAAATGGCTACACCTTC.

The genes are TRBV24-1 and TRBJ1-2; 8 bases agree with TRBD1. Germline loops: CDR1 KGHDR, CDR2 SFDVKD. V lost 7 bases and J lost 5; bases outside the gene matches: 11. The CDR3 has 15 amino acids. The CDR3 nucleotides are TGTGCCACCAGCAGTCCTAAGACAGGGGAGTATGGCTACACCTTC. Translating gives CATSSPKTGEYGYTF.

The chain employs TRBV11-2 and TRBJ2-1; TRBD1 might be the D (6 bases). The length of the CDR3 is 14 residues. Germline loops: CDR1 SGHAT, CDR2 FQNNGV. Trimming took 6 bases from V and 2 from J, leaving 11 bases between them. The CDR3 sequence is CASSQWGPYNEQFF. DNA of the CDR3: TGTGCCAGCAGTCAATGGGGGCCCTACAATGAGCAGTTCTTC.

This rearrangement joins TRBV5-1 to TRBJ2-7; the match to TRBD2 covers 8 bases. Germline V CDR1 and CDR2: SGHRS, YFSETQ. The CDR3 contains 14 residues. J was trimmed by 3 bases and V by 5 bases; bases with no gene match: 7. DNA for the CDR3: TGCGCCAGCAGATTGACGGGGGGGAACTACGAGCAGTACTTC. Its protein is CASRLTGGNYEQYF.

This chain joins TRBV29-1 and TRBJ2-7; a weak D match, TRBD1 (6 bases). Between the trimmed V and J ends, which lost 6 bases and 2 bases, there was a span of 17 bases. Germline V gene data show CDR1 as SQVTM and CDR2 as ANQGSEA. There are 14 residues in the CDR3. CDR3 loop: CSVGPGAGPYEQYF. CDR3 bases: TGCAGCGTGGGCCCAGGGGCAGGACCCTACGAGCAGTACTTC.

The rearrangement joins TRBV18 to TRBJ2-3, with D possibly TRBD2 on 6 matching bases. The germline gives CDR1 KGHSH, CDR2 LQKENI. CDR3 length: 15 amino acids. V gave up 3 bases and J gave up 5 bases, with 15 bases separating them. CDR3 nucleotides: TGTGCCAGCTCACCCCTCGCGGGGTCGGGAGATACGCAGTATTTT. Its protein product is CASSPLAGSGDTQYF.

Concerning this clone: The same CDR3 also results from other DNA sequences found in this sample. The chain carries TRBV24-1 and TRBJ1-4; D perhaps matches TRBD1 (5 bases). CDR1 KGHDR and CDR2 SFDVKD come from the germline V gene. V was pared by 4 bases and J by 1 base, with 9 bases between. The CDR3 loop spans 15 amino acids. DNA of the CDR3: TGTGCCACCAGTGACCCAAGGGGAACTAATGAAAAACTGTTTTTT. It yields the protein CATSDPRGTNEKLFF.

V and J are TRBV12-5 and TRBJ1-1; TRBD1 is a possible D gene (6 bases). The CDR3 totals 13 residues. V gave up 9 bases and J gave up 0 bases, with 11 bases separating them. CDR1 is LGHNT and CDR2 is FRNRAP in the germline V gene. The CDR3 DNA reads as TGTGCTAGCCTACAGGGAATGAACACTGAAGCTTTCTTT. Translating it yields CASLQGMNTEAFF.

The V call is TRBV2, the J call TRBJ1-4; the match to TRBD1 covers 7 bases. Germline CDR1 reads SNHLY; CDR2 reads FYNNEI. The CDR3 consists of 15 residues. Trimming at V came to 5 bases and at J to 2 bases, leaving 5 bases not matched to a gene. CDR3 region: CASSKTGFTNEKLFF. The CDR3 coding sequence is TGTGCCAGCAGTAAGACAGGGTTTACTAATGAAAAACTGTTTTTT.

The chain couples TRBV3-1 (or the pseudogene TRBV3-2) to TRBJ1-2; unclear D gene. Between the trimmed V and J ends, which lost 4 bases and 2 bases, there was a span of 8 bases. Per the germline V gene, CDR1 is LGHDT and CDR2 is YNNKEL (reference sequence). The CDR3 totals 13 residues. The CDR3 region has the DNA TGTGCCAGCAGCCCCCCCGGGAACTATGGCTACACCTTC. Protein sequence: CASSPPGNYGYTF.

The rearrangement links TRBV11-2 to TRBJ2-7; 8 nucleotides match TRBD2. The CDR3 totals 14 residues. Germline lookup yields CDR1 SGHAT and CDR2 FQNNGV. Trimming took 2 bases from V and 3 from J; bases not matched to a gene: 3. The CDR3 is CASSLNGGGYEQYV. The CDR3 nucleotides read TGTGCCAGCAGCTTAAACGGGGGGGGCTACGAGCAGTACGTC.

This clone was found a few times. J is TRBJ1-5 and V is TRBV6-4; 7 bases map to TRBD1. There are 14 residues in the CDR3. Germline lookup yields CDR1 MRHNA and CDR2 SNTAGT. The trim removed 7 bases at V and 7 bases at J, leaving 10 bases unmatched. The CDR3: CASTEDRVGQPQHF. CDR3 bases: TGTGCCAGCACCGAAGACAGGGTAGGACAGCCCCAGCATTTT.

The CDR3 DNA reads TGTGCCAGCAGTCCGCTTGCGGGGGGTTACAATGAGCAGTTCTTC. Translating it yields CASSPLAGGYNEQFF. V and J are TRBV2 and TRBJ2-1; 8 bases line up with TRBD2. Germline CDR1 and CDR2: SNHLY and FYNNEI. The CDR3 is 15 amino acids. The trim removed 5 bases at V and 4 bases at J, leaving 7 bases unmatched.

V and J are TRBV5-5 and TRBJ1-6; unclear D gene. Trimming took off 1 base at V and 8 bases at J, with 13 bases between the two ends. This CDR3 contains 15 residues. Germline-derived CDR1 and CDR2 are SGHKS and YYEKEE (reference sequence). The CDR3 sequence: CASSLTEWRDSPLHF. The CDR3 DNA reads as TGTGCCAGCAGCTTGACGGAATGGAGGGATTCACCCCTCCACTTT.

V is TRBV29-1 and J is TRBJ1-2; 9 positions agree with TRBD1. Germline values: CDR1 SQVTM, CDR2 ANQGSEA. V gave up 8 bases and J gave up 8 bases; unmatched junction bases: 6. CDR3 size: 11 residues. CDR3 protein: CSFTGTGGYTF. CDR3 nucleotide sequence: TGCAGCTTCACCGGGACAGGGGGCTACACCTTC.

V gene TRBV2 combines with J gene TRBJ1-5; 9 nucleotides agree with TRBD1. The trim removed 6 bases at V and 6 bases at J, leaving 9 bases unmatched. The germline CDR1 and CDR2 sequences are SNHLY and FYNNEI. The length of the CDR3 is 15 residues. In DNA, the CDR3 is TGTGCCAGCAGGGACGCCGGGACAGGGTTTCAGCCCCAGCATTTT. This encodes CASRDAGTGFQPQHF.

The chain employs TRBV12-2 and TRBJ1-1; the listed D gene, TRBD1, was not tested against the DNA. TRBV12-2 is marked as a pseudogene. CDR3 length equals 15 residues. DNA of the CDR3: TGTGCAAGTCGCTTAGGGACAGGGTTGGGCACTGAAGCTTTCTTT. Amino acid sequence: CASRLGTGLGTEAFF.

The CDR3 sequence: CASSGRSSGNTIYF. Here the CDR3 DNA reads TGTGCCAGCAGTGGGAGGAGCTCTGGAAACACCATATATTTT. J is TRBJ1-3 and V is TRBV25-1; D unresolved. In germline, CDR1 is MGHDK, CDR2 SYGVNS. V lost 4 bases to trimming and J lost 0 bases, with 7 bases between them. This CDR3 comprises 14 residues.